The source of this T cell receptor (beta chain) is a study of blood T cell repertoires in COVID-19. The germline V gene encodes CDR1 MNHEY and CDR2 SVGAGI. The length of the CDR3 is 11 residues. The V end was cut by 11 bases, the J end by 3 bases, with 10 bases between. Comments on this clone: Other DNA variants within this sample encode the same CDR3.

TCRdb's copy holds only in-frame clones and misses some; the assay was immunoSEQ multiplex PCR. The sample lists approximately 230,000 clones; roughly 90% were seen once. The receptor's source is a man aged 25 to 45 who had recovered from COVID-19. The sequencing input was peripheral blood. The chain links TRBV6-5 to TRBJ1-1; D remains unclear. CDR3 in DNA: TGTGCCTCTTCACGGGACACTGAAGCTTTCTTT. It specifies CASSRDTEAFF.